This passage covers 25 T cell receptor beta chains from one sample sequenced in a study of OX40 agonist ivuxolimab in advanced cancers. Profiled with immunoSEQ multiplex PCR; TCRdb holds only in-frame clones, not every one. The sample contains 94,000 or so clones, 84% of which appear only once. Source: CD4+ or CD8+ T cells sorted from blood, taken in a trial of the OX40 agonist ivuxolimab. The receptors come from an adult with an advanced solid tumor such as melanoma, head and neck, liver or kidney cancer.

The chain employs TRBV28 and TRBJ2-1, with 7 bases that match TRBD2. The CDR3 extends over 14 amino acids. Trimming cost V 8 bases and J 1 base; bases outside gene matches: 5. Germline lookup yields CDR1 MDHEN and CDR2 SYDVKM. The CDR3: CASGSSGSYNEQFF. Written as DNA, the CDR3 is TGTGCCAGCGGATCTAGCGGTTCCTACAATGAGCAGTTCTTC.

CDR3 loop: CASSLKYEQYF. As DNA, the CDR3 is TGTGCCAGCAGTTTGAAGTACGAGCAGTACTTC. The V and J genes are TRBV28 and TRBJ2-7, with no clear D. V was clipped by 3 bases and J by 4 bases, with 4 bases between them. The CDR3 consists of 11 residues. Germline V lookup: CDR1 MDHEN, CDR2 SYDVKM.

The chain links TRBV5-6 to TRBJ2-5, with D maybe TRBD1 (5 bases). CDR1 and CDR2 from the germline V gene are SGHDT and YYEEEE. V was shortened by 7 bases and J by 2 bases, with 12 bases between the two germline ends. The length of the CDR3 is 13 residues. In DNA, the CDR3 is TGTGCCAGCGCCGCAGGGATGCAAGAGACCCAGTACTTC. Translated: CASAAGMQETQYF.

The chain couples TRBV28 to TRBJ1-2; perhaps TRBD1 as D (6 bases). The germline V and J ends were trimmed by 6 bases and 5 bases, with 7 bases remaining between them. The CDR3 runs to 11 residues. Germline-derived CDR1 and CDR2 are MDHEN and SYDVKM. The CDR3 reads CASRGAYGYTF. The CDR3 region has the DNA TGTGCCAGCAGGGGGGCTTATGGCTACACCTTC.

This chain uses TRBV30 with TRBJ1-2; no definite D call. The germline V gene has CDR1 GTSNPN and CDR2 SVGIG (reference sequence). Trimming stripped 1 base from V and 8 bases from J, with 17 bases between. The CDR3 totals 14 residues. Written as DNA, the CDR3 is TGTGCCTGGAGTGGAAGGGCCTCCGGGGTAGGCTACACCTTC. Translation gives CAWSGRASGVGYTF.

The table lists this clone with a few counts. J is TRBJ1-1 and V is TRBV6-6, with D hard to call. CDR1 is MNHNY and CDR2 is SVGAGI in the germline V gene (reference sequence). This CDR3 spans 11 amino acids. V lost 6 bases and J 11 bases, leaving 13 bases between the germline ends. This CDR3 is CASSPLEEAFF. As DNA, the CDR3 is TGTGCCAGCAGCCCCCTCGAAGAGGCTTTCTTT.

V is TRBV19 and J is TRBJ2-3, with D possibly matching TRBD1 (7 bases). The CDR3 has 15 amino acids. V dropped 3 bases and J dropped 3 bases, with 13 bases sitting between them. CDR1 and CDR2 from the germline V gene are LNHDA and SQIVND (reference sequence). In DNA form, the CDR3 reads TGTGCCAGTAGTATGGCGGGACAGATTACAGATACGCAGTATTTT. It codes for CASSMAGQITDTQYF.

The genes are TRBV30 and TRBJ2-3; D not resolved. The CDR3 runs 15 residues. Germline CDR1 reads GTSNPN; CDR2 reads SVGIG (reference sequence). V lost 8 bases, J lost 2 bases, and 20 bases lay in between. The CDR3 sequence: CAGNLGFFTTDTQYF. In nucleotides, the CDR3 is TGTGCCGGGAACTTGGGCTTTTTTACCACAGATACGCAGTATTTT.

The V gene is TRBV5-8, the J gene TRBJ2-1; no clear D gene. Looked up from germline, CDR1 is SGHTS and CDR2 is YDEGEE. Trimming shortened V by 1 base and J by 9 bases, and 14 bases separated the two germline ends. The CDR3 is 14 residues long. The CDR3 reads CASSLYASASEQFF. The CDR3 region has the DNA TGTGCCAGCAGCTTGTATGCGTCGGCTAGTGAGCAGTTCTTC. The full variable domain, its missing parts supplied by reference TRBV5-8 and TRBJ2-1, is EAGVTQSPTHLIKTRGQQATLRCSPISGHTSVYWYQQALGLGLQFLLWYDEGEERNRGNFPPRFSGRQFPNYSSELNVNALELEDSALYLCASSLYASASEQFFGPGTRLTVL.

The chain joins TRBV7-9 to TRBJ2-1; D assignment may be TRBD1 or TRBD2 (6 bases each). Trimming pared 8 bases from V and 4 bases from J, leaving 21 bases between. CDR1 and CDR2 (germline): SEHNR, FQNEAQ (reference sequence). The CDR3 contains 16 residues. The CDR3 loop reads CASLSSGARVYNEQFF. The CDR3 DNA follows: TGTGCCAGCCTATCCTCGGGGGCGAGAGTATACAATGAGCAGTTCTTC. Variable domain in full (rest from reference TRBV7-9 and TRBJ2-1): DTGVSQNPRHKITKRGQNVTFRCDPISEHNRLYWYRQTLGQGPEFLTYFQNEAQLEKSRLLSDRFSAERPKGSFSTLEIQRTEQGDSAMYLCASLSSGARVYNEQFFGPGTRLTVL.

CDR3: CASSLDRDAFF. Written as DNA, the CDR3 is TGTGCCAGCAGCTTAGACAGGGATGCTTTCTTT. This chain joins TRBV7-9 and TRBJ1-1, with D possibly being TRBD1 (6 bases). With 1 base removed from V and 11 bases from J, the gap between germline ends came to 8 bases. The CDR3 is made up of 11 amino acids. Germline V gene sequence: CDR1 SEHNR, CDR2 FQNEAQ (reference sequence).

This rearrangement joins TRBV5-6 to TRBJ2-3, with D perhaps matching TRBD1 (5 bases). Trimming removed 3 bases at V and 6 bases at J, with 11 bases between. The germline V gene has CDR1 SGHDT and CDR2 YYEEEE. This CDR3 is built from 13 residues. The CDR3 loop reads CASSSLGDDTQYF. The CDR3 DNA reads TGTGCCAGCAGCTCTCTAGGGGATGATACGCAGTATTTT.

This clone was recorded once. The chain joins TRBV9 to TRBJ1-1; TRBD1 aligns across 7 bases. J gave up 0 bases and V 0 bases, and 5 bases lay outside the gene matches. The germline V gene encodes CDR1 SGDLS and CDR2 YYNGEE. The CDR3 sequence is 16 residues long. The CDR3 coding sequence is TGTGCCAGCAGCGTAGTTACAGGGGCCTTGAACACTGAAGCTTTCTTT. Protein sequence: CASSVVTGALNTEAFF.

The V gene is TRBV11-2, the J gene TRBJ1-2; D unclear. V was cut by 0 bases and J by 1 base, with 9 bases left in between. Germline V gene data show CDR1 as SGHAT and CDR2 as FQNNGV. The CDR3 runs to 15 residues. Here the CDR3 DNA reads TGTGCCAGCAGCTTAGATTGGACTAATAACTATGGCTACACCTTC. It specifies CASSLDWTNNYGYTF.

The genes are TRBV2 and TRBJ1-2; possible D gene TRBD1, 5 bases. V lost 0 bases, J lost 4 bases, and 9 bases lay in between. Germline assignment: CDR1 SNHLY and CDR2 FYNNEI. CDR3 length: 14 residues. In DNA form, the CDR3 reads TGTGCCAGCAGTGAAGCGCAGAGGGGCTATGGCTACACCTTC. It specifies CASSEAQRGYGYTF.

V usage is TRBV9 and J usage is TRBJ2-1, with D possibly being TRBD2 (5 bases). The CDR3 is 14 residues long. V was cut by 3 bases and J by 9 bases, with 16 bases left in between. CDR1 and CDR2 from the germline V gene are SGDLS and YYNGEE. This chain's CDR3 is CASSGVPVGSEQFF. CDR3 DNA: TGTGCCAGCAGCGGCGTACCCGTGGGGAGTGAGCAGTTCTTC.

A few counts support this clone. The chain combines TRBV7-9 with TRBJ1-3; no firm D call. Trimming stripped 5 bases from V and 0 bases from J, with 8 bases between. Germline V lookup: CDR1 SEHNR, CDR2 FQNEAQ (reference sequence). This CDR3 is built from 14 residues. The CDR3 spells CASSLAGSGNTIYF. CDR3 sequence (DNA): TGTGCCAGCAGCCTGGCTGGCTCTGGAAACACCATATATTTT.

This clone came up once. The chain employs TRBV18 and TRBJ2-7, with D hard to call. CDR1 and CDR2 from the germline V gene are KGHSH and LQKENI. The ends were cut back, 6 bases at V and 3 bases at J, with 18 bases in the middle. The CDR3 runs 15 residues. CDR3 sequence: CASSPLEFKGYEQYF. The DNA for the CDR3 is TGTGCCAGCTCTCCCCTGGAATTCAAGGGCTACGAGCAGTACTTC.

The rearrangement joins TRBV19 to TRBJ2-5, with D uncertain. V dropped 4 bases and J dropped 5 bases, with 8 bases sitting between them. Germline CDR1 is LNHDA and CDR2 is SQIVND (reference sequence). The CDR3 extends over 12 amino acids. For the CDR3, the DNA is TGTGCCAGTAGTAATGGGGTGGAGACCCAGTACTTC. Translating it yields CASSNGVETQYF. The full variable domain, with the rest looked up from reference TRBV19 and TRBJ2-5, is DGGITQSPKYLFRKEGQNVTLSCEQNLNHDAMYWYRQDPGQGLRLIYYSQIVNDFQKGDIAEGYSVSREKKESFPLTVTSAQKNPTAFYLCASSNGVETQYFGPGTRLLVL.

This clone was counted between two and nine times. V is TRBV7-2 and J is TRBJ2-7; 8 bases map to TRBD1. Losses at the gene ends were 4 bases for V and 7 bases for J; bases not matched to a gene: 3. Germline V gives CDR1 SGHTA, CDR2 FQGNSA. This CDR3 contains 12 residues. CDR3 nucleotide sequence: TGTGCCAGCAGCTCTACAGGGGGTGAGCAGTACTTC. The encoded protein is CASSSTGGEQYF.

The rearrangement links TRBV5-1 to TRBJ2-1, with D possibly matching TRBD2 (5 bases). Per germline, CDR1 SGHRS and CDR2 YFSETQ. The germline V and J ends were trimmed by 4 bases and 9 bases, with 17 bases remaining between them. The CDR3 length is 14 residues. The CDR3 coding sequence is TGCGCCAGCAGCCGGCGGGCTAGCATTGCTGAGCAGTTCTTC. Its translation is CASSRRASIAEQFF.

The rearrangement joins TRBV28 to TRBJ2-6; weak D call: TRBD2 (6 bases). Germline assignment: CDR1 MDHEN and CDR2 SYDVKM. The CDR3 covers 20 residues. V was trimmed by 7 bases and J by 0 bases, leaving 25 bases between them. The CDR3 reads CASTSPGIMAGPSGANVLTF. CDR3 sequence (DNA): TGTGCCAGCACTTCCCCCGGAATTATGGCGGGGCCCTCTGGGGCCAACGTCCTGACTTTC.

V usage is TRBV7-9 and J usage is TRBJ1-2; D remains ambiguous. The germline V and J ends were trimmed by 0 bases and 4 bases, with 12 bases remaining between them. Germline V gives CDR1 SEHNR, CDR2 FQNEAQ (reference sequence). This CDR3 contains 15 residues. CDR3 amino acids: CASSLAQVSGYGYTF. CDR3 nucleotide sequence: TGTGCCAGCAGCTTAGCGCAGGTGTCGGGCTATGGCTACACCTTC.

V gene TRBV27 combines with J gene TRBJ2-1; 8 nucleotides line up with TRBD2. Germline lookup yields CDR1 MNHEY and CDR2 SMNVEV (reference sequence). This CDR3 has 14 amino acids. The V gene end was trimmed by 8 bases and the J gene end by 3 bases; junction bases not matched to a gene: 6. This CDR3 is CASSSGSFYNEQFF. In DNA, the CDR3 is TGTGCCAGCTCGAGCGGGAGTTTCTACAATGAGCAGTTCTTC.

The chain employs TRBV5-6 and TRBJ1-1, with TRBD1 identical over 8 bases. The CDR3 runs 13 residues. V shed 6 bases, J shed 10 bases, and the junction held 11 bases outside the gene matches. Germline CDR1 is SGHDT and CDR2 is YYEEEE. The CDR3 DNA follows: TGTGCCAGCACCCGGACAGGGATGTTTGTAGCTTTCTTT. It translates to CASTRTGMFVAFF.